These 18 T cell receptor beta chains originate from one sample sequenced in a study of cytomegalovirus exposure and HLA in healthy donors. Vbeta (60) and Jbeta (13) primers were used in the PCR. Assay used: immunoSEQ multiplex PCR; TCRdb lists only in-frame clones, some missing. The sample includes fewer than 200,000 clones, around 88% of them seen just once. Specimen: PBMCs. These receptors were obtained from a man aged 35-49 years in good health and CMV-seropositive.

The chain employs TRBV18 and TRBJ1-1, with a weak D call TRBD1 (6 bases). This CDR3 is 15 amino acids long. CDR1 KGHSH and CDR2 LQKENI come from the germline V gene. Trimming cost V 1 base and J 0 bases, with 9 bases left between them. DNA for the CDR3: TGTGCCAGCTCACCACGGGGGCAGTTGAACACTGAAGCTTTCTTT. Amino acid sequence: CASSPRGQLNTEAFF.

This clone was detected once. The chain recombines TRBV4-1 with TRBJ2-7, with D perhaps matching TRBD2 (5 bases). CDR1 is MGHRA, CDR2 YSYEKL, per germline. The V gene lost 6 bases and the J gene lost 2 bases, with 17 bases spanning the gap. CDR3 size: 15 residues. As DNA, the CDR3 is TGCGCCAGCAGTCCAGAGGGTAGCCTTGCCTACGAGCAGTACTTC. It yields the protein CASSPEGSLAYEQYF.

This chain connects TRBV5-1 to TRBJ2-5, with 15 bases aligning to TRBD2. This CDR3 has 17 residues. From germline, CDR1 is SGHRS and CDR2 YFSETQ. The V segment lost 2 bases and the J segment 2 bases; nucleotides outside the gene matches: 4. This CDR3 reads CASSFLGLAGGQETQYF. DNA for the CDR3: TGCGCCAGCAGCTTTCTAGGACTAGCGGGAGGGCAAGAGACCCAGTACTTC.

The chain couples TRBV11-1 to TRBJ2-2; a weak D match, TRBD1 (5 bases). The germline V gene encodes CDR1 SGHAT and CDR2 FQDESV (reference sequence). Trimming left V 5 bases short and J 4 bases short, with 11 bases between. This CDR3 region has 14 residues. The CDR3 region has the DNA TGTGCCAGCAGCCACGACAGAACCACCGGGGAGCTGTTTTTT. It yields the protein CASSHDRTTGELFF.

This clone was counted between two and nine times. CDR3 region: CASSVNGQGDEKLFF. As DNA, the CDR3 is TGTGCCAGCAGCGTAAATGGACAGGGTGATGAAAAACTGTTTTTT. The chain combines TRBV9 with TRBJ1-4, with TRBD1 matching over 8 bases. CDR1 is SGDLS, CDR2 YYNGEE, per germline. This CDR3 region has 15 residues. V lost 1 base and J lost 6; bases outside the gene matches: 5.

This chain joins TRBV6-5 and TRBJ2-5, with TRBD2 as a possible D gene (7 bases). Germline lookup yields CDR1 MNHEY and CDR2 SVGAGI. V lost 5 bases to trimming and J lost 4 bases, with 17 bases between them. The CDR3 runs to 15 residues. The CDR3 DNA sequence: TGTGCCAGCAGTCAGACGTTGGGGGGGCCAGAGACCCAGTACTTC. This gives the protein CASSQTLGGPETQYF.

The V call is TRBV9, the J call TRBJ1-1, with TRBD1 as a possible D gene (5 bases). The V gene lost 6 bases and the J gene lost 0 bases, with 12 bases spanning the gap. In germline, CDR1 is SGDLS, CDR2 YYNGEE. The CDR3 is 14 residues long. The CDR3 DNA reads as TGTGCCAGCACCCAGGGCGATCTGAACACTGAAGCTTTCTTT. It translates to CASTQGDLNTEAFF. Full variable domain (remainder filled in from reference TRBV9 and TRBJ1-1): DSGVTQTPKHLITATGQRVTLRCSPRSGDLSVYWYQQSLDQGLQFLIQYYNGEERAKGNILERFSAQQFPDLHSELNLSSLELGDSALYFCASTQGDLNTEAFFGQGTRLTVV.

The rearrangement uses TRBV7-6 and TRBJ2-7; 10 bases line up with TRBD1. The V segment lost 6 bases and the J segment 2 bases; nucleotides outside the gene matches: 4. From germline, CDR1 is SGHVS and CDR2 FNYEAQ. The CDR3 consists of 14 residues. For the CDR3, the DNA is TGTGCCAGCAGTTCCGGGACAGGGGCCTACGAGCAGTACTTC. Translating gives CASSSGTGAYEQYF. The variable domain in full, with the rest retrieved from reference TRBV7-6 and TRBJ2-7, is GAGVSQSPRYKVTKRGQDVALRCDPISGHVSLYWYRQALGQGPEFLTYFNYEAQQDKSGLPNDRFSAERPEGSISTLTIQRTEQRDSAMYRCASSSGTGAYEQYFGPGTRLTVT.

In this sample, this clone turned up once. The chain recombines TRBV9 with TRBJ1-2, with D hard to call. V dropped 0 bases and J dropped 8 bases, with 17 bases sitting between them. CDR3 size: 15 residues. Germline loops: CDR1 SGDLS, CDR2 YYNGEE. CDR3 sequence: CASSVEGLPTGGYTF. CDR3 DNA sequence: TGTGCCAGCAGCGTAGAAGGACTTCCGACGGGGGGCTACACCTTC. Full variable domain (remainder filled in from reference TRBV9 and TRBJ1-2): DSGVTQTPKHLITATGQRVTLRCSPRSGDLSVYWYQQSLDQGLQFLIQYYNGEERAKGNILERFSAQQFPDLHSELNLSSLELGDSALYFCASSVEGLPTGGYTFGSGTRLTVV.

The gene calls are TRBV29-1 and TRBJ2-3, with a weak D call TRBD2 (5 bases). The CDR3 is 13 amino acids. Germline V lookup: CDR1 SQVTM, CDR2 ANQGSEA. Trimming removed 7 bases from V and 0 bases from J, with 11 bases in between. The CDR3 DNA reads TGCAGCGGCCGGAGGCCTAGCACAGATACGCAGTATTTT. It specifies CSGRRPSTDTQYF.

V and J are TRBV2 and TRBJ1-1, with D tentatively TRBD1 (5 bases). Trimming took off 8 bases at V and 0 bases at J, with 22 bases between the two ends. The germline gives CDR1 SNHLY, CDR2 FYNNEI. This CDR3 region has 17 residues. For the CDR3, the DNA is TGTGCCAGCTTGAGTCCCCAGGGCCCCGTGATGAACACTGAAGCTTTCTTT. This sequence encodes CASLSPQGPVMNTEAFF.

The gene calls are TRBV5-1 and TRBJ2-1, with 10 bases matching TRBD1. The CDR3 is 16 amino acids. Trimming took 0 bases from V and 8 from J; bases not matched to a gene: 8. The germline CDR1 and CDR2 sequences are SGHRS and YFSETQ. The CDR3 nucleotides are TGCGCCAGCAGCTTGGGGGGGACAGGGGAACGCGATGAGCAGTTCTTC. Encoded protein: CASSLGGTGERDEQFF.

This clone was seen only once. This sequence joins TRBV2 and TRBJ2-1, with TRBD2 identical over 13 bases. CDR3 size: 15 residues. Germline V gene sequence: CDR1 SNHLY, CDR2 FYNNEI. Trimming took 4 bases from V and 3 from J; bases not matched to a gene: 0. The CDR3 spells CASSGTSGSYNEQFF. As DNA, the CDR3 is TGTGCCAGCAGTGGGACTAGCGGGAGCTACAATGAGCAGTTCTTC.

The rearrangement joins TRBV21-1 to TRBJ2-1; the D call TRBD2 from the table was never checked on the DNA. TRBV21-1 is flagged as a pseudogene. This CDR3 is built from 14 residues. CDR3 DNA: TGTGCCAGCACCAAAGGTAGCGGGAGCTATGAGCAGTTCTTC. This gives the protein CASTKGSGSYEQFF.

There are a few counts of this clone. The chain links TRBV30 to TRBJ1-5; 11 bases are a match to TRBD1. The length of the CDR3 is 15 residues. CDR1 GTSNPN and CDR2 SVGIG come from the germline V gene (reference sequence). The V gene end was trimmed by 2 bases and the J gene end by 7 bases; junction bases not matched to a gene: 7. CDR3 DNA sequence: TGTGCCTGGAGTACGGGGACAGGGGGGGCCCAGCCCCAGCATTTT. Translated, it gives CAWSTGTGGAQPQHF.

The chain joins TRBV7-2 to TRBJ2-3; tentative D call: TRBD2 (7 bases). This CDR3 comprises 14 residues. Trimming removed 1 base at V and 6 bases at J, with 11 bases between. Germline values: CDR1 SGHTA, CDR2 FQGNSA. The CDR3, as DNA: TGTGCCAGCAGCTTAGGAGGGGGAGGGGATACGCAGTATTTT. Its translation is CASSLGGGGDTQYF.

This clone was seen a few times. The rearrangement uses TRBV4-1 and TRBJ2-5, with TRBD2 identical over 12 bases. J lost 3 bases, V lost 2 bases, and 10 bases had no gene match. Looked up from germline, CDR1 is MGHRA and CDR2 is YSYEKL. The CDR3 has 18 amino acids. The DNA for the CDR3 is TGCGCCAGCAGCCAAACACTAGCGGGAGGACCTTCCAAAGAGACCCAGTACTTC. Amino acids: CASSQTLAGGPSKETQYF.

The chain recombines TRBV18 with TRBJ1-1, with D unclear. V was clipped by 1 base and J by 4 bases, with 25 bases between them. Germline V gene sequence: CDR1 KGHSH, CDR2 LQKENI. The length of the CDR3 is 19 residues. The CDR3 protein is CASSPRSVSFGVGGTEAFF. As DNA, the CDR3 is TGTGCCAGCTCACCACGGTCGGTAAGCTTCGGGGTCGGTGGCACTGAAGCTTTCTTT.